Below are 20 T cell receptor beta chains sequenced from a single sample in a study of shared clonotypes between healthy human individuals. The repertoire was sequenced with immunoSEQ multiplex PCR; TCRdb's copy has only in-frame clones and lacks some. The sample contains about 1 million clones, roughly 80% of which appear only once. Sequencing was performed on memory CD4+ T cells sorted from blood. This sample's subset: CD45RA-negative fraction. Receptor source: a man between 18 and 35 years old in good health.

This chain links TRBV7-9 with TRBJ2-1; D unresolved. Germline-derived CDR1 and CDR2 are SEHNR and FQNEAQ (reference sequence). CDR3 length: 13 amino acids. Trimming took off 4 bases at V and 10 bases at J, with 14 bases between the two ends. DNA of the CDR3: TGTGCCAGCAGCTACACTCGAGGCCGCGAGCAGTTCTTC. Translated, it gives CASSYTRGREQFF.

CDR3 region: CASKARVGEKLFF. The CDR3 DNA follows: TGTGCCAGTAAGGCCAGGGTAGGAGAAAAACTGTTTTTT. V gene TRBV19 combines with J gene TRBJ1-4; a possible D gene is TRBD1 (5 bases). The CDR3 length is 13 residues. CDR1 LNHDA and CDR2 SQIVND come from the germline V gene (reference sequence). Trimming shortened V by 7 bases and J by 8 bases, and 14 bases separated the two germline ends.

The V call is TRBV7-9, the J call TRBJ2-1, with TRBD2 as a possible D gene (5 bases). Trimming stripped 4 bases from V and 4 bases from J, with 11 bases between. The CDR3 is made up of 14 amino acids. Germline assignment: CDR1 SEHNR and CDR2 FQNEAQ (reference sequence). The CDR3 DNA follows: TGTGCCAGCAGCTCCGGGAAAGCTTACAATGAGCAGTTCTTC. Translating it yields CASSSGKAYNEQFF.

A note on this clone: Distinct nucleotide sequences in the sample also encode this CDR3. The chain recombines TRBV6-5 with TRBJ1-1; no definite D call. The CDR3 loop spans 11 amino acids. Trimming shortened V by 6 bases and J by 1 base, and 3 bases separated the two germline ends. CDR1 MNHEY and CDR2 SVGAGI come from the germline V gene. CDR3 in DNA: TGTGCCAGCAGCTCGAACACTGAAGCTTTCTTT. Residues: CASSSNTEAFF.

The V gene is TRBV6-1, the J gene TRBJ1-1; the match to TRBD1 covers 7 bases. The J segment lost 3 bases and the V segment lost 8 bases, leaving 9 bases of the junction unmatched. This CDR3 comprises 14 residues. Germline loops: CDR1 MNHNS, CDR2 SASEGT. The DNA of the CDR3 is TGTGCCAGCCAGAGACAGGGACTACACACTGAAGCTTTCTTT. It codes for CASQRQGLHTEAFF.

The chain joins TRBV5-4 to TRBJ2-2, with D perhaps matching TRBD1 or TRBD2 (5 bases each). The CDR3 contains 18 residues. V lost 4 bases, J lost 7 bases, and 26 bases lay in between. Germline CDR1 is SGHNT and CDR2 is YYREEE (reference sequence). The DNA for the CDR3 is TGTGCCAGCAGCCAATTGGGGATGAGGGGTCGTAGAGACGGGGAGCTGTTTTTT. Its protein is CASSQLGMRGRRDGELFF.

The chain is built from TRBV6-1 and TRBJ2-7, with TRBD1 identical over 12 bases. The ends lost 4 bases at V and 5 bases at J; junction bases unmatched: 3. Per germline, CDR1 MNHNS and CDR2 SASEGT. There are 14 residues in the CDR3. The CDR3: CASSGGTGGDEQYF. Written as DNA, the CDR3 is TGTGCCAGCAGTGGAGGGACAGGGGGCGACGAGCAGTACTTC.

This clone came up once. The chain joins TRBV20-1 to TRBJ2-7; D not resolved. Trimming pared 2 bases from V and 7 bases from J, leaving 9 bases between. The germline CDR1 and CDR2 sequences are DFQATT and SNEGSKA (reference sequence). This CDR3 has 11 amino acids. The CDR3 is CSARNLREQYF. The CDR3 DNA reads TGCAGTGCTAGAAACCTCAGGGAGCAGTACTTC.

This clone is a singleton in its sample. The chain joins TRBV7-2 to TRBJ1-2, with 8 bases lining up with TRBD1. V shed 5 bases and J 3 bases; nucleotides not matched to a gene: 8. Germline values: CDR1 SGHTA, CDR2 FQGNSA. The CDR3 spans 15 residues. The CDR3 region is CASSPRVGQDYGYTF. The CDR3 DNA sequence: TGTGCCAGCAGCCCACGGGTGGGACAGGACTATGGCTACACCTTC.

This clone was recorded a few times. This chain connects TRBV18 to TRBJ1-6; D is uncertain. CDR1 is KGHSH, CDR2 LQKENI, per germline. This CDR3 is 14 amino acids long. V was trimmed by 2 bases and J by 7 bases, leaving 9 bases between them. The chain's CDR3 is CASSPGSGNSPLHF. The CDR3 region has the DNA TGTGCCAGCTCACCAGGGTCGGGGAATTCACCCCTCCACTTT.

This clone was detected a few times. V and J are TRBV4-1 and TRBJ1-1; D is undetermined. The CDR3 is 14 amino acids. The V gene's germline CDR1 is MGHRA and CDR2 YSYEKL. Trimming shortened V by 0 bases and J by 3 bases, and 8 bases separated the two germline ends. CDR3 residues: CASSQELRDTEAFF. CDR3 nucleotide sequence: TGCGCCAGCAGCCAAGAGCTCCGGGACACTGAAGCTTTCTTT.

The V gene is TRBV2, the J gene TRBJ1-5; D ambiguous. Trimming removed 4 bases at V and 0 bases at J, with 7 bases between. The CDR3 totals 14 residues. Germline V gene lookup returns CDR1 SNHLY and CDR2 FYNNEI. CDR3 nucleotides: TGTGCCAGCAGTGGGGTCCTTAGCAATCAGCCCCAGCATTTT. Translated: CASSGVLSNQPQHF.

The V and J genes are TRBV7-9 and TRBJ2-7; 8 nucleotides agree with TRBD1. CDR3 length equals 16 residues. Germline loops: CDR1 SEHNR, CDR2 FQNEAQ (reference sequence). J gave up 1 base and V 5 bases, and 10 bases lay outside the gene matches. The CDR3 spells CASSARTGSGSYEQYF. CDR3 coding DNA: TGTGCCAGCAGCGCCCGGACAGGGAGTGGGTCCTACGAGCAGTACTTC.

This chain links TRBV6-5 with TRBJ1-6; 9 nucleotides agree with TRBD1. The germline gives CDR1 MNHEY, CDR2 SVGAGI. V shed 5 bases, J shed 14 bases, and the junction held 7 bases outside the gene matches. The CDR3 extends over 13 amino acids. Here the CDR3 DNA reads TGTGCCAGCAGTACAGGGGGCCCCTTGACCCTCCACTTT. Encoded protein: CASSTGGPLTLHF.

About this clone: In the same sample, other DNA sequences code for this CDR3. The chain recombines TRBV7-8 with TRBJ2-1, with D uncertain. Trimming stripped 1 base from V and 0 bases from J, with 7 bases between. Germline loops: CDR1 SGHVS, CDR2 FQNEAQ. This CDR3 has 15 amino acids. The CDR3 sequence is CASSLGSSSYNEQFF. The DNA for the CDR3 is TGTGCCAGCAGCTTAGGCTCCAGCTCCTACAATGAGCAGTTCTTC.

Note on this clone: Other DNA sequences from this sample encode an identical CDR3 as well. The rearrangement joins TRBV4-2 to TRBJ1-2, with D possibly TRBD1 on 5 matching bases. The CDR3 runs to 13 residues. V dropped 0 bases and J dropped 8 bases, with 10 bases sitting between them. Germline V gene sequence: CDR1 LGHNA, CDR2 YNFKEQ. CDR3 protein: CASSQDPGKGYTF. The CDR3 coding sequence is TGTGCCAGCAGCCAAGACCCAGGGAAAGGCTACACCTTC.

The genes are TRBV5-1 and TRBJ2-7; D call uncertain. CDR1 is SGHRS and CDR2 is YFSETQ in the germline V gene. V was trimmed by 6 bases and J by 6 bases, leaving 16 bases between them. This CDR3 has 13 residues. The chain's CDR3 is CASKIVSGVEQYF. The CDR3 nucleotides read TGCGCCAGCAAAATCGTATCCGGTGTCGAGCAGTACTTC.

V is TRBV9 and J is TRBJ2-5; D is possibly TRBD1 (6 bases). Deletions cut 4 bases from V and 0 bases from J, with 16 bases between. The germline V gene has CDR1 SGDLS and CDR2 YYNGEE. CDR3 size: 16 residues. The CDR3 sequence: CASSRSGGQYQETQYF. The CDR3 DNA reads TGTGCCAGCAGCCGAAGTGGGGGCCAGTACCAAGAGACCCAGTACTTC. The full variable domain, its missing parts supplied by reference TRBV9 and TRBJ2-5, is DSGVTQTPKHLITATGQRVTLRCSPRSGDLSVYWYQQSLDQGLQFLIQYYNGEERAKGNILERFSAQQFPDLHSELNLSSLELGDSALYFCASSRSGGQYQETQYFGPGTRLLVL.

The genes are TRBV7-6 and TRBJ2-7; 8 bases line up with TRBD1. Germline lookup yields CDR1 SGHVS and CDR2 FNYEAQ. This CDR3 spans 14 amino acids. The V and J ends lost 9 bases and 0 bases, in that order; junction bases with no gene match: 7. In DNA form, the CDR3 reads TGTGCCAGTAGCCGGGACAGGAACTCCTACGAGCAGTACTTC. Its protein is CASSRDRNSYEQYF.

Concerning this clone itself: Other DNA sequences of this sample code for an identical CDR3. V and J are TRBV7-2 and TRBJ2-3; D tentatively fits TRBD1 or TRBD2 (5 bases each). The CDR3 sequence is 14 residues long. The V and J ends lost 3 bases and 2 bases respectively, with 9 bases between them. Germline CDR1 reads SGHTA; CDR2 reads FQGNSA. CDR3 protein: CASSLRGSTDTQYF. The CDR3 DNA reads TGTGCCAGCAGCTTGAGGGGTTCCACAGATACGCAGTATTTT. The full variable domain, with the rest looked up from reference TRBV7-2 and TRBJ2-3, is GAGVSQSPSNKVTEKGKDVELRCDPISGHTALYWYRQSLGQGLEFLIYFQGNSAPDKSGLPSDRFSAERTGGSVSTLTIQRTQQEDSAVYLCASSLRGSTDTQYFGPGTRLTVL.